The 22 T cell receptor beta chains in this list originate from one sample, sequenced in a study of T-cell reconstitution after alpha-beta-depleted transplantation in children. During its preparation, the TCRbeta library received unique molecular identifiers. TCRdb itself ran the PCR reads through MiXCR, one entry per CDR3 protein. The sample lists 640,000 or so distinct CDR3 sequences; over 15% were seen once. The starting material was PBMCs from the stem cell graft donor, obtained from the stem cell graft. The receptors derive from a human donor who donated a stem cell graft to a child with acute myeloid leukemia.

This chain's CDR3 is CASSSIGGGDTEAFF. For the CDR3, the DNA is TGTGCCAGCAGCTCCATAGGGGGCGGTGACACTGAAGCTTTCTTT. The chain links TRBV11-2 to TRBJ1-1, with TRBD1 matching over 7 bases. Per the germline V gene, CDR1 is SGHAT and CDR2 is FQNNGV. This CDR3 contains 15 residues. Unmatched junction bases numbered 8, after V lost 4 bases and J lost 3 bases.

In this sample, this clonotype turned up many times. The gene calls are TRBV20-1 and TRBJ2-7, with D possibly TRBD2 on 5 matching bases. There are 13 residues in the CDR3. Trimming took off 1 base at V and 3 bases at J, with 10 bases between the two ends. The germline V gene has CDR1 DFQATT and CDR2 SNEGSKA (reference sequence). The DNA of the CDR3 is TGCAGTGCTAGAGCAGAGGGCCGCTACGAGCAGTACTTC. Its protein is CSARAEGRYEQYF.

This clonotype was picked up many times. This chain connects TRBV4-3 to TRBJ1-2; tentatively, D is TRBD1 (6 bases). Germline CDR1 LGHNA, CDR2 YSLEER. This CDR3 region has 15 residues. The V end lost 4 bases, the J end lost 4 bases, and 16 bases lay between the germline ends. CDR3 DNA: TGCGCCAGCAGCCCGATGCAGGGGAGGGTCTATGGCTACACCTTC. This sequence encodes CASSPMQGRVYGYTF.

This clonotype was detected ten times or more. This rearrangement joins TRBV12-3 or TRBV12-4 to TRBJ2-1, with TRBD2 as a possible D gene (6 bases). Trimming cost V 7 bases and J 7 bases, with 14 bases left between them. The CDR3 covers 13 residues. The CDR3 nucleotides are TGTGCCAGCACTCCCAGCGGGCCTAATGAGCAGTTCTTC. This encodes CASTPSGPNEQFF.

This clonotype was counted at least ten times. The chain carries TRBV10-3 and TRBJ1-3; tentative D call: TRBD1 (6 bases). Trimming pared 7 bases from V and 4 bases from J, leaving 14 bases between. The CDR3 spans 14 residues. Germline V CDR1 and CDR2: ENHRY, SYGVKD. In DNA, the CDR3 is TGTGCCATCAATCGGGGGCCTCCGGGAAACACCATATATTTT. It is translated as CAINRGPPGNTIYF.

This clonotype was picked up a small number of times. The V call is TRBV4-1, the J call TRBJ2-7; no definite D call. The length of the CDR3 is 14 residues. Germline-derived CDR1 and CDR2 are MGHRA and YSYEKL. Trimming left V 0 bases short and J 0 bases short, with 6 bases between. The CDR3 DNA follows: TGCGCCAGCAGCCAAGATCTCAGCTCCTACGAGCAGTACGTC. Its protein product is CASSQDLSSYEQYV.

This clonotype has ten or more counts. The V and J genes are TRBV5-1 and TRBJ1-1; D gene ambiguous. Trimming shortened V by 4 bases and J by 0 bases, and 16 bases separated the two germline ends. This CDR3 spans 16 amino acids. The germline gives CDR1 SGHRS, CDR2 YFSETQ. This CDR3 is CASSRDLGRLNTEAFF. The CDR3 coding sequence is TGCGCCAGCAGCAGGGATCTCGGGCGGCTGAACACTGAAGCTTTCTTT.

The V and J genes are TRBV20-1 and TRBJ2-3, with 10 positions matching TRBD2. V dropped 5 bases and J dropped 2; count of bases not matched to a gene: 7. CDR1 DFQATT and CDR2 SNEGSKA come from the germline V gene (reference sequence). The CDR3 is 15 residues long. CDR3 sequence: CSARTSGAYTDTQYF. As DNA, the CDR3 is TGCAGTGCTCGGACTAGCGGAGCCTACACAGATACGCAGTATTTT.

There are a few counts of this clonotype. V is TRBV7-9 and J is TRBJ1-2; 7 bases map to TRBD1. Trimming cost V 0 bases and J 6 bases; bases outside gene matches: 4. CDR1 is SEHNR, CDR2 FQNEAQ, per germline (reference sequence). The CDR3 covers 14 residues. The CDR3 nucleotides read TGTGCCAGCAGCTTAGCAGGGGGCTCCAATGGCTACACCTTC. Translating gives CASSLAGGSNGYTF.

The CDR3: CASGPGLGGSGELFF. CDR3 nucleotides: TGTGCCAGTGGCCCGGGACTGGGAGGCTCCGGGGAGCTGTTTTTT. The gene calls are TRBV19 and TRBJ2-2; tentatively, D is TRBD2 (6 bases). Germline V gene data show CDR1 as LNHDA and CDR2 as SQIVND (reference sequence). With 8 bases removed from V and 6 bases from J, the gap between germline ends came to 19 bases. CDR3 length equals 15 residues.

CDR3 DNA sequence: TGTGCCAGCAGCTTAACCGGGACAGGGACCCAGAAACTGTTTTTT. It yields the protein CASSLTGTGTQKLFF. This chain uses TRBV11-2 with TRBJ1-4, with 9 bases aligning to TRBD1. V trimming: 2 bases; J trimming: 11 bases; junction bases outside the gene matches: 9. CDR3 length: 15 amino acids. Germline loops: CDR1 SGHAT, CDR2 FQNNGV.

In its sample, this clonotype was seen a few times. CDR3 residues: CASSYRVRNTGELFF. DNA of the CDR3: TGTGCCAGCAGCTACAGAGTCCGGAACACCGGGGAGCTGTTTTTT. The genes are TRBV6-5 and TRBJ2-2; D ambiguous. Germline loops: CDR1 MNHEY, CDR2 SVGAGI. Trimming stripped 6 bases from V and 1 base from J, with 12 bases between. The CDR3 spans 15 residues.

This clonotype was counted many times. The gene calls are TRBV29-1 and TRBJ1-2, with no clear D. Trimming removed 6 bases from V and 8 bases from J, with 7 bases in between. The germline CDR1 and CDR2 sequences are SQVTM and ANQGSEA. There are 9 residues in the CDR3. The CDR3 protein is CSVGGGYTF. In DNA form, the CDR3 reads TGCAGCGTGGGAGGAGGCTACACCTTC.

This clonotype has a handful of counts. CDR3 in DNA: TGCAGTGCTCCTCCCATAGGCGGGGGGAGCTCCTACGAGCAGTACTTC. Protein: CSAPPIGGGSSYEQYF. The chain uses TRBV20-1 and TRBJ2-7, with TRBD2 matching 8 bases. V dropped 5 bases and J dropped 0; count of bases not matched to a gene: 12. Germline V gene sequence: CDR1 DFQATT, CDR2 SNEGSKA (reference sequence). This CDR3 is 16 amino acids long.

V gene TRBV12-3 or TRBV12-4 combines with J gene TRBJ1-5, with TRBD1 as a possible D gene (6 bases). V lost 6 bases to trimming and J lost 0 bases, with 9 bases between them. The CDR3 has 14 amino acids. CDR3 amino acids: CASRGRGSNQPQHF. As DNA, the CDR3 is TGTGCCAGCAGGGGCAGGGGTAGCAATCAGCCCCAGCATTTT.

This clonotype appeared many times. This sequence joins TRBV6-5 and TRBJ1-1; D is possibly TRBD1 (5 bases). Trimming took 2 bases from V and 6 from J, leaving 13 bases between them. The CDR3 is 14 amino acids. Germline V gene data show CDR1 as MNHEY and CDR2 as SVGAGI. CDR3 region: CASSYGAGRAEAFF. The CDR3 DNA reads as TGTGCCAGCAGTTACGGGGCAGGGAGGGCTGAAGCTTTCTTT.

The chain joins TRBV5-6 to TRBJ2-6; D call uncertain. The V end lost 0 bases, the J end lost 1 base, and 8 bases lay between the germline ends. The CDR3 sequence is 16 residues long. Germline values: CDR1 SGHDT, CDR2 YYEEEE. In DNA, the CDR3 is TGTGCCAGCAGCTTGGGAGGACGGTCTGGGGCCAACGTCCTGACTTTC. It yields the protein CASSLGGRSGANVLTF. Supplemented by reference TRBV5-6 and TRBJ2-6, the full variable domain reads DAGVTQSPTHLIKTRGQQVTLRCSPKSGHDTVSWYQQALGQGPQFIFQYYEEEERQRGNFPDRFSGHQFPNYSSELNVNALLLGDSALYLCASSLGGRSGANVLTFGAGSRLTVL.

Many counts were recorded for this clonotype. The chain uses TRBV27 and TRBJ1-1, with unresolved D. The CDR3 runs 12 residues. Trimming removed 6 bases from V and 6 bases from J, with 11 bases in between. Germline V lookup: CDR1 MNHEY, CDR2 SMNVEV (reference sequence). For the CDR3, the DNA is TGTGCCAGCAGGGCGGAAGGCCCTGAAGCTTTCTTT. It specifies CASRAEGPEAFF.

The chain uses TRBV25-1 and TRBJ2-1; the match to TRBD2 covers 10 bases. Germline V gene data show CDR1 as MGHDK and CDR2 as SYGVNS. There are 15 residues in the CDR3. Unmatched junction bases numbered 3, after V lost 6 bases and J lost 1 base. In nucleotides, the CDR3 is TGTGCCAGCAGCAAACTAGCGGGATCCTACAATGAGCAGTTCTTC. Amino acids: CASSKLAGSYNEQFF.

V is TRBV7-2 and J is TRBJ1-5; D perhaps matches TRBD1 (5 bases). The CDR3 spans 14 residues. Germline-derived CDR1 and CDR2 are SGHTA and FQGNSA. V was shortened by 4 bases and J by 8 bases, with 15 bases between the two germline ends. CDR3 sequence (DNA): TGTGCCAGCAGCTGGGGGGGACCCCTAAAGCCCCAGCATTTT. Its translation is CASSWGGPLKPQHF.

This clonotype has a count of ten or more. The chain is built from TRBV29-1 and TRBJ2-3; D not certain. The CDR3 length is 13 residues. V dropped 6 bases and J dropped 4 bases, with 14 bases sitting between them. The germline CDR1 and CDR2 sequences are SQVTM and ANQGSEA. This CDR3 reads CSVWAPSPDTQYF. For the CDR3, the DNA is TGCAGCGTGTGGGCCCCAAGCCCAGATACGCAGTATTTT.

This clonotype has ten or more counts. CDR3 region: CSVDTSGAGGAFF. CDR3 in DNA: TGCAGCGTTGATACCTCAGGAGCGGGGGGCGCTTTCTTT. The V and J genes are TRBV29-1 and TRBJ1-1, with D perhaps matching TRBD1 (6 bases). V shed 3 bases and J shed 11 bases, with 19 bases lying between them. From germline, CDR1 is SQVTM and CDR2 ANQGSEA. The CDR3 length is 13 residues.